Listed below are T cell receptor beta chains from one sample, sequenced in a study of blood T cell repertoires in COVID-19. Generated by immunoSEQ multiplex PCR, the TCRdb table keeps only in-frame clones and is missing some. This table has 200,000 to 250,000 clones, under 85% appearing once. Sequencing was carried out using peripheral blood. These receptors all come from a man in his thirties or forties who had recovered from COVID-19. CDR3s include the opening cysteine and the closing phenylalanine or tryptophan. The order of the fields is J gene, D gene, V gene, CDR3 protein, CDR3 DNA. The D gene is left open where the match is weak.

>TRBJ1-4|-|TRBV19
CASTPRIDRNEKLFF
TGTGCCAGTACCCCCCGGATCGACAGAAATGAAAAACTGTTTTTT
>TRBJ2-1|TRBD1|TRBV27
CASSFGRGQGQGANEQFF
TGTGCCAGCAGTTTTGGGCGGGGGCAGGGACAGGGGGCAAATGAGCAGTTCTTC
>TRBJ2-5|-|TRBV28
CASSLGGGLGQETQYF
TGTGCCAGCAGTTTAGGGGGGGGGCTCGGACAAGAGACCCAGTACTTC
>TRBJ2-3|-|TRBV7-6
CASSSRPRVRTDTQYF
TGTGCCAGCAGCTCCCGCCCCAGGGTTCGTACAGATACGCAGTATTTT
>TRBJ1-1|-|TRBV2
CASRPRGTVNTEAFF
TGTGCCAGCAGACCTAGGGGGACCGTGAACACTGAAGCTTTCTTT
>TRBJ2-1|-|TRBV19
CASTPFGQGYYNEQFF
TGTGCCAGTACCCCCTTCGGGCAGGGGTACTACAATGAGCAGTTCTTC
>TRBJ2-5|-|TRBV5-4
CASSLDGQAMETQYF
TGTGCCAGCAGCTTGGACGGTCAGGCGATGGAGACCCAGTACTTC
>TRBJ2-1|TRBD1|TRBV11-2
CASSPGTGINEQFF
TGTGCCAGCAGCCCCGGGACAGGTATCAATGAGCAGTTCTTC
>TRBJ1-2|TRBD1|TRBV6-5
CASSFRDRRGNYGYTF
TGTGCCAGCAGTTTCCGGGACAGGCGCGGTAACTATGGCTACACCTTC
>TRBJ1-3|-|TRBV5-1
CASSLDPGSAGNTIYF
TGCGCCAGCAGCTTGGATCCGGGTTCTGCTGGAAACACCATATATTTT
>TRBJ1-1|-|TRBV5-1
CASSPGDLTEAFF
TGCGCCAGCAGCCCAGGGGACCTCACTGAAGCTTTCTTT
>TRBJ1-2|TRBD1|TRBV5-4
CASSQETGDGYTF
TGTGCCAGCAGCCAAGAGACAGGGGATGGCTACACCTTC